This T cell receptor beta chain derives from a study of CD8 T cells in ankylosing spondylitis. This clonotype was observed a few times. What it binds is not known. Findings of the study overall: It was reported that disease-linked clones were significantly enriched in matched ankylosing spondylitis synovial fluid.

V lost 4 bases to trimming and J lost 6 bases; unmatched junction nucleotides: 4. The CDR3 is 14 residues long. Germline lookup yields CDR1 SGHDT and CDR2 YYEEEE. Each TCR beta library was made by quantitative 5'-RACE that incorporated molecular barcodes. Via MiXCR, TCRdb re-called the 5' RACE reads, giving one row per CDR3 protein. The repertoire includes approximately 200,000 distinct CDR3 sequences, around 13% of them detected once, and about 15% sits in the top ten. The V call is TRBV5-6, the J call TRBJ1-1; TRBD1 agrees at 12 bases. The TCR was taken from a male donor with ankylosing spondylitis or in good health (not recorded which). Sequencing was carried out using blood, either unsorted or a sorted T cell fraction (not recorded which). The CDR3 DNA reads TGTGCCAGCAGCGGGGACAGGGGGCCCCCTGAAGCTTTCTTT. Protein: CASSGDRGPPEAFF.